The source of this T cell receptor (beta chain) is a study of T cell responses to AZD1222 COVID-19 vaccine. Study-level results: Nearly half of spike-specific TCRs reportedly target unmutated variant regions. Possibly, clonal diversity was underestimated; donors were largely white British and included more females. The peak T cell response came first, and repertoires were sampled only after it. With dominance at 160-218 and 743-854, vaccine-associated CD4 TCRs spanned spike.

As regards this clone: Its matching antigen is unknown.

Data came from immunoSEQ multiplex PCR; TCRdb stores just in-frame clones and leaves some out. The data show over 45,000 clones, about nine tenths seen once. After removal of 3 bases from V and 0 bases from J, the junction contained 3 bases not matched to a gene. This CDR3 region has 15 residues. Germline V CDR1 and CDR2: PRHDT, FYEKMQ (reference sequence). The sample here was peripheral blood, taken 28 days after the second AZD1222 dose. The receptor was isolated from an adult who received the AZD1222 COVID-19 vaccine. J is TRBJ2-7 and V is TRBV13, with 9 bases aligning to TRBD2. The CDR3 loop is CASSFSGGSSYEQYF. In nucleotides, the CDR3 is TGTGCCAGCAGCTTTAGCGGGGGAAGCTCCTACGAGCAGTACTTC.